This T cell receptor beta chain was retrieved from a study of cytomegalovirus exposure and HLA in healthy donors. The CDR3 length is 13 residues. In germline, CDR1 is MDHEN, CDR2 SYDVKM. Trimming pared 10 bases from V and 6 bases from J, leaving 16 bases between. Comments on this clone: The antigen remains unidentified.

Study findings and constraints: Upon later analysis, HLA-associated TCR beta chains proved more clonally expanded than other, equally common chains. The analysis excluded some indistinguishable V segments, including TRBV6-2 and TRBV6-3.

PCR was performed using 60 Vbeta and 13 Jbeta primers. The method was immunoSEQ multiplex PCR; TCRdb's version includes in-frame clones alone and lacks a portion of them. The sample shows roughly 150,000 clones, 70% to 80% of them seen only once. Input material: PBMCs. The sequence was obtained from a man aged 40-55 years in good health and CMV-seropositive. The chain couples TRBV28 to TRBJ2-4; D possibly corresponds to TRBD2 (6 bases). The CDR3 here is CATGETSSNIQYF. In DNA form, the CDR3 reads TGTGCCACAGGTGAAACTAGCTCAAACATTCAGTACTTC.